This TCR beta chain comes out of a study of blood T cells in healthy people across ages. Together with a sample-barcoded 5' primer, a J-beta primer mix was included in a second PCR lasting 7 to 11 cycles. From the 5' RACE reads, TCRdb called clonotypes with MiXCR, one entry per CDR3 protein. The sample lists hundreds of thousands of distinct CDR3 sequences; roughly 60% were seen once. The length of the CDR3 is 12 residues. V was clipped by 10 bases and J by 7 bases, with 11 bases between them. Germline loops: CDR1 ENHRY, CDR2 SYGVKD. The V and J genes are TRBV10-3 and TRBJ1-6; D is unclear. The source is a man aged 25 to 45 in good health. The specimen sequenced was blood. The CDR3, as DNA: TGTGCCACAGCAGAGGAGAATTCACCCCTCCACTTT. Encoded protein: CATAEENSPLHF.